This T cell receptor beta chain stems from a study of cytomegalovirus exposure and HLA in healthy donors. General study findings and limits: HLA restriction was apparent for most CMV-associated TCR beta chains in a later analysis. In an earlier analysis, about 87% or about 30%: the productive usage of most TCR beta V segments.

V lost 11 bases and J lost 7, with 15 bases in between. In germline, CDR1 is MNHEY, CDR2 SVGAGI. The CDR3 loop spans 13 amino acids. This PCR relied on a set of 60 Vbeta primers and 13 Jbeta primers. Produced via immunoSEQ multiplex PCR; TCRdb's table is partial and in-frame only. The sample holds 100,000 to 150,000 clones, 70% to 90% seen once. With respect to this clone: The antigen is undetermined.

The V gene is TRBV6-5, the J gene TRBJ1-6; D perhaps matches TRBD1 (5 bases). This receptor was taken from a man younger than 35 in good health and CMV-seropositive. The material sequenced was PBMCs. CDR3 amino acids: CASRGGRNSPLHF. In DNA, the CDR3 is TGTGCCTCAAGGGGAGGGAGAAATTCACCCCTCCACTTT.